These T cell receptor beta chains were read from a single sample in a study of cytomegalovirus exposure and HLA in healthy donors. Produced via immunoSEQ multiplex PCR; TCRdb's table is partial and in-frame only. The repertoire holds 120,000 or so clones, with roughly 82% as singletons. The sample consisted of PBMCs. The receptors here all came from a male donor in good health and CMV-seropositive. CDR3s include the opening cysteine and the closing phenylalanine or tryptophan. D genes are given only for firm matches. Some rows mark clone size as missing; the rest say once, few, many or name a class of expanded clone.

TRBD2 TRBJ2-1 . TRBV15 14 CATSRGTSANEQFF TGTGCCACCAGCAGGGGGACTAGCGCTAACGAGCAGTTCTTC
. TRBJ2-7 . TRBV10-3 13 CAISEVQGYEQYF TGTGCCATCAGTGAGGTCCAGGGATACGAGCAGTACTTC
TRBD1 TRBJ2-7 . TRBV4-3 14 CASSQDRGPYEQYF TGCGCCAGCAGCCAGGACAGGGGCCCCTACGAGCAGTACTTC
. TRBJ1-4 . TRBV19 14 CASTKQGIGEKLFF TGTGCCAGTACAAAACAGGGTATAGGAGAAAAACTGTTTTTT
TRBD2 TRBJ2-3 few TRBV7-2 18 CASSHGLAGDGGADTQYF TGTGCCAGCAGCCACGGACTAGCGGGAGACGGAGGGGCAGATACGCAGTATTTT
. TRBJ2-7 . TRBV30 14 CAWRGLEIRYEQYF TGTGCCTGGAGGGGGCTAGAAATCCGCTACGAGCAGTACTTC
TRBD2 TRBJ2-5 . TRBV9 16 CASSVGPTSGQETQYF TGTGCCAGCAGCGTAGGGCCGACTAGCGGGCAAGAGACCCAGTACTTC
. TRBJ1-1 . TRBV29-1 15 CSVEQALKTDTEAFF TGCAGCGTTGAACAGGCACTTAAAACGGACACTGAAGCTTTCTTT
TRBD1 TRBJ2-7 . TRBV27 12 CASGTGVYEQYF TGTGCCAGCGGGACAGGGGTGTACGAGCAGTACTTC
TRBD2 TRBJ2-3 . TRBV29-1 14 CSVERGGSTDTQYF TGCAGCGTTGAAAGGGGAGGGAGCACAGATACGCAGTATTTT
. TRBJ1-2 . TRBV21-1 14 CASSSSGEGAGYTF TGTGCCAGCAGCTCTTCGGGGGAGGGTGCGGGCTACACCTTC
TRBD2 TRBJ2-1 . TRBV5-4 16 CASSLAGTSDNNEQFF TGTGCCAGCAGCTTGGCCGGGACTAGCGATAACAATGAGCAGTTCTTC
. TRBJ2-7 . TRBV5-1 16 CASSLGGEPASYEQYF TGCGCCAGCAGCTTGGGGGGGGAGCCGGCCTCCTACGAGCAGTACTTC
TRBD2 TRBJ2-1 . TRBV11-2 18 CASSLGVASGVSYNEQFF TGTGCCAGCAGCTTAGGGGTGGCTAGCGGGGTCTCCTACAATGAGCAGTTCTTC
. TRBJ1-2 few TRBV30 10 CAWAGYGYTF TGTGCCTGGGCGGGGTATGGCTACACCTTC
TRBD1 TRBJ1-2 . TRBV28 16 CASSFRPWTGTVGYTF TGTGCCAGCAGTTTCCGGCCCTGGACAGGGACGGTTGGCTACACCTTC
. TRBJ2-7 . TRBV9 13 CASSVGWGDEQYF TGTGCCAGCAGCGTAGGTTGGGGGGACGAGCAGTACTTC
. TRBJ1-6 . TRBV2 15 CASSRYGANNSPLHF TGTGCCAGCAGCAGGTATGGGGCAAATAATTCACCCCTCCACTTT
TRBD2 TRBJ2-7 . TRBV7-9 13 CASSLAASGKQYF TGTGCCAGCAGCTTAGCCGCTAGCGGGAAGCAGTACTTC
TRBD1 TRBJ2-7 once TRBV4-3 16 CASSQVATGVTYEQYF TGCGCCAGCAGCCAAGTGGCGACAGGGGTAACCTACGAGCAGTACTTC
TRBD1 TRBJ1-1 . TRBV4-3 15 CASSRTDRGQTKAFF TGCGCCAGCAGCCGGACGGACAGGGGGCAAACGAAAGCTTTCTTT
TRBD1 TRBJ1-1 few TRBV7-6 16 CASSFGRTGGNTEAFF TGTGCCAGCAGCTTTGGGCGGACAGGGGGGAACACTGAAGCTTTCTTT
TRBD2 TRBJ2-1 . TRBV19 16 CASSPFAGGPYNEQFF TGTGCCAGTAGTCCCTTCGCGGGAGGGCCCTACAATGAGCAGTTCTTC
. TRBJ1-1 . TRBV6-5 14 CASSRGIMNTEAFF TGTGCCAGCAGTCGGGGGATCATGAACACTGAAGCTTTCTTT
. TRBJ1-1 . TRBV11-2 14 CASSFGRVNTEAFF TGTGCCAGCAGCTTTGGCAGGGTGAACACTGAAGCTTTCTTT
TRBD2 TRBJ2-7 . TRBV10-3 14 CAISRLAGDYEQYF TGTGCCATCAGTCGGCTAGCGGGAGACTACGAGCAGTACTTC
. TRBJ2-7 . TRBV19 15 CASSPWDKASYEQYF TGTGCCAGTAGTCCATGGGACAAGGCAAGCTACGAGCAGTACTTC
. TRBJ2-7 . TRBV6-1 17 CASSETVPGIDTYEQYF TGTGCCAGCAGTGAAACTGTGCCCGGGATTGATACCTACGAGCAGTACTTC
. TRBJ1-2 few TRBV11-2 15 CASSLAQAVSYGYTF TGTGCCAGCAGCTTAGCCCAGGCAGTCTCCTATGGCTACACCTTC
. TRBJ2-5 . TRBV2 15 CASSLQSGDQETQYF TGTGCCAGCAGTCTCCAGTCAGGGGATCAAGAGACCCAGTACTTC
. TRBJ2-1 . TRBV12-5 16 CASGFQGFGTGDEQFF TGTGCTAGTGGTTTTCAGGGTTTTGGGACGGGGGATGAGCAGTTCTTC